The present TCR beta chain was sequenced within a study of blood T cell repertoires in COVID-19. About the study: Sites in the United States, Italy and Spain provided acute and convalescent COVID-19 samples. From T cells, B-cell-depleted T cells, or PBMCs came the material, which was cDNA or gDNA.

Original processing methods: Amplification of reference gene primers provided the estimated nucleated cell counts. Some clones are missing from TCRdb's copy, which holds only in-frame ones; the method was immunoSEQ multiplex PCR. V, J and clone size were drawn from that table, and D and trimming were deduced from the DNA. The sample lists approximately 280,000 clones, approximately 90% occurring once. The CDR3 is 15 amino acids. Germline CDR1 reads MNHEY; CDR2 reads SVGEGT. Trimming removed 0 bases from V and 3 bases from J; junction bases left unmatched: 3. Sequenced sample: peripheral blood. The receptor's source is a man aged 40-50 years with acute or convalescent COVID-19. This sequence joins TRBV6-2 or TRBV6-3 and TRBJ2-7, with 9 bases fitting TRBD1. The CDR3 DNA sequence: TGTGCCAGCAGTTACTCGCCGGACAGGGGCTACGAGCAGTACTTC. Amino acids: CASSYSPDRGYEQYF.